This entry concerns a single TCR beta chain. Germline V gene lookup returns CDR1 ENHRY and CDR2 SYGVKD. This CDR3 comprises 14 residues. Trimming pared 7 bases from V and 1 base from J, leaving 11 bases between. These data belong to a study of blood T cell repertoires in COVID-19. Data came from immunoSEQ multiplex PCR; TCRdb stores just in-frame clones and leaves some out. The table has approximately 250,000 clones, about 91% seen once. The TCR sequence derives from a woman between 40 and 55 years old with acute COVID-19. The rearrangement links TRBV10-3 to TRBJ1-3, with D maybe TRBD1 (5 bases). Sequencing was carried out using PBMCs or T cells enriched from blood (not recorded which). CDR3: CAINSQVSGNTIYF. CDR3 coding DNA: TGTGCCATCAATTCACAGGTTTCTGGAAACACCATATATTTT.